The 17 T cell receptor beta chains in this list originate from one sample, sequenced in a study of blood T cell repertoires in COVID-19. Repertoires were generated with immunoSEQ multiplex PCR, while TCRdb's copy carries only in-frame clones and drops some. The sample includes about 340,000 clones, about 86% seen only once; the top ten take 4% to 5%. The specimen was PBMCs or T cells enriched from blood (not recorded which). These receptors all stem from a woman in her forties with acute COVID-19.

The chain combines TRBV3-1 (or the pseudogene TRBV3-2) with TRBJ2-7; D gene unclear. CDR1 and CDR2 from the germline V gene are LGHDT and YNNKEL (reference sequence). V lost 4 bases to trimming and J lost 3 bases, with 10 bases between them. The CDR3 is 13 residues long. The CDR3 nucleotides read TGTGCCAGCAGCCCAAACACCTTCTACGAGCAGTACTTC. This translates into CASSPNTFYEQYF.

The CDR3 DNA reads as TGTGCCAGCAACAACAGGGATCTTGAAGCTTTCTTT. This encodes CASNNRDLEAFF. The gene calls are TRBV11-1 and TRBJ1-1; D may be TRBD1 (6 bases). The V end was cut by 7 bases, the J end by 7 bases, with 13 bases between. The length of the CDR3 is 12 residues. Germline V gives CDR1 SGHAT, CDR2 FQDESV (reference sequence).

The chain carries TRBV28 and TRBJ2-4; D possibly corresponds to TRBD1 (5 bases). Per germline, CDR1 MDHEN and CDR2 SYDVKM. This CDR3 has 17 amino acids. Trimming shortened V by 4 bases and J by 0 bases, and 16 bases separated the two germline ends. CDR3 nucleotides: TGTGCCAGCAGTTCGTCGTCTGGGGCCCTAGCCAAAAACATTCAGTACTTC. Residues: CASSSSSGALAKNIQYF.

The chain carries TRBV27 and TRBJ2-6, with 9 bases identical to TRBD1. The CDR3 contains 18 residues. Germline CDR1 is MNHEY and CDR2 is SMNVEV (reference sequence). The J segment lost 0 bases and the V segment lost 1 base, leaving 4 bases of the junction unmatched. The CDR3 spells CASSLFGTGYSGANVLTF. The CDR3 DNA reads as TGTGCCAGCAGTTTATTCGGGACAGGGTACTCTGGGGCCAACGTCCTGACTTTC.

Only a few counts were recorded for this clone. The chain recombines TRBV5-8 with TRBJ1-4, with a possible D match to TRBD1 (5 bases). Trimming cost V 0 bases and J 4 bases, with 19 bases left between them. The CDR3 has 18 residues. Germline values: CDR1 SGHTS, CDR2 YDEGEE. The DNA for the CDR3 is TGTGCCAGCAGCTTGGTTCTGGGGCATCCTCCCTATAATGAAAAACTGTTTTTT. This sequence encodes CASSLVLGHPPYNEKLFF. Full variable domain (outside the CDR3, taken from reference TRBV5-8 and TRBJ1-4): EAGVTQSPTHLIKTRGQQATLRCSPISGHTSVYWYQQALGLGLQFLLWYDEGEERNRGNFPPRFSGRQFPNYSSELNVNALELEDSALYLCASSLVLGHPPYNEKLFFGSGTQLSVL.

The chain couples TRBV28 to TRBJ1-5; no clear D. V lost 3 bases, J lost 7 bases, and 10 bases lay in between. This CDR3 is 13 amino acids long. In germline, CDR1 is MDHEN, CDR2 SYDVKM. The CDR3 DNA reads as TGTGCCAGCAGTTTCCCCGGGGTACAGCCCCAGCATTTT. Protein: CASSFPGVQPQHF.

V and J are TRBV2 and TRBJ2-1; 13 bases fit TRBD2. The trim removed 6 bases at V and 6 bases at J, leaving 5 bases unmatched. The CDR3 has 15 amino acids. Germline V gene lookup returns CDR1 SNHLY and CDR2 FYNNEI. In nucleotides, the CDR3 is TGTGCCAGCAGGCGGACTAGCGGGGGACTCAATGAGCAGTTCTTC. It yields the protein CASRRTSGGLNEQFF.

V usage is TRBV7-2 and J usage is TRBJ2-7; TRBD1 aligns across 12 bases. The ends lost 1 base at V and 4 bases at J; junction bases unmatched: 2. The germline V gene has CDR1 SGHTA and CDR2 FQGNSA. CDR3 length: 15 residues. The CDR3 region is CASSLGDRGRYEQYF. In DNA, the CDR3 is TGTGCCAGCAGCTTAGGGGACAGGGGGCGGTACGAGCAGTACTTC.

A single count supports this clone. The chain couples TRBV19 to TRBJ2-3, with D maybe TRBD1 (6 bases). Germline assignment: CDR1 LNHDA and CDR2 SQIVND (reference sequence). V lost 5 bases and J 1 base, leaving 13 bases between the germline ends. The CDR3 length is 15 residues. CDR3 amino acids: CASSPKGVGTDTQYF. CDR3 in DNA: TGTGCCAGTAGTCCAAAGGGGGTGGGCACAGATACGCAGTATTTT.

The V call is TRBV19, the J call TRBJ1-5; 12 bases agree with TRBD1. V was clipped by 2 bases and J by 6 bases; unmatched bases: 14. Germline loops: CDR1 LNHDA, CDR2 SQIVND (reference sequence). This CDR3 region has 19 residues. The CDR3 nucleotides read TGTGCCAGTAGTATACAGGAGTGGGGGACAGGGGGCTCGGGTCAGCCCCAGCATTTT. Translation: CASSIQEWGTGGSGQPQHF.

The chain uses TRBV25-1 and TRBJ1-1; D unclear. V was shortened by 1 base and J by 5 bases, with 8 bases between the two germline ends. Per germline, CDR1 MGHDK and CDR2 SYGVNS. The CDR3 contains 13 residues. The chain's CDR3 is CASSELEQTEAFF. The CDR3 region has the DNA TGTGCCAGCAGTGAATTGGAGCAAACTGAAGCTTTCTTT.

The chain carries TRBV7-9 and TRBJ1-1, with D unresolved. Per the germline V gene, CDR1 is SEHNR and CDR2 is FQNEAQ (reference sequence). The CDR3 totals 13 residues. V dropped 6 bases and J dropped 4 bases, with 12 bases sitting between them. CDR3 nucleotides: TGTGCCAGCAGTTTGCCCGGTGGCACTGAAGCTTTCTTT. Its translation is CASSLPGGTEAFF.

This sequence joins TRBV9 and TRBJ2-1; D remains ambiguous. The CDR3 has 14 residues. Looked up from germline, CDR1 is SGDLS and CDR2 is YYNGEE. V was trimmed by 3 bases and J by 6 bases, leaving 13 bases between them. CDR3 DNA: TGTGCCAGCAGCGGCGGATCAGCGCCCAATGAGCAGTTCTTC. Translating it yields CASSGGSAPNEQFF. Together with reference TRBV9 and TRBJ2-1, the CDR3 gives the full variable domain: DSGVTQTPKHLITATGQRVTLRCSPRSGDLSVYWYQQSLDQGLQFLIQYYNGEERAKGNILERFSAQQFPDLHSELNLSSLELGDSALYFCASSGGSAPNEQFFGPGTRLTVL.

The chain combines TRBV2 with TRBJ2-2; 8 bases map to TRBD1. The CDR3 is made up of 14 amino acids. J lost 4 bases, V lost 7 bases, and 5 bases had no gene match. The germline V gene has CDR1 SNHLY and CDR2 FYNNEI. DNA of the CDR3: TGTGCCAGCAACCCCGGGACAGGCACCGGGGAGCTGTTTTTT. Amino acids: CASNPGTGTGELFF. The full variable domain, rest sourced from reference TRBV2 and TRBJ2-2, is EPEVTQTPSHQVTQMGQEVILRCVPISNHLYFYWYRQILGQKVEFLVSFYNNEISEKSEIFDDQFSVERPDGSNFTLKIRSTKLEDSAMYFCASNPGTGTGELFFGEGSRLTVL.

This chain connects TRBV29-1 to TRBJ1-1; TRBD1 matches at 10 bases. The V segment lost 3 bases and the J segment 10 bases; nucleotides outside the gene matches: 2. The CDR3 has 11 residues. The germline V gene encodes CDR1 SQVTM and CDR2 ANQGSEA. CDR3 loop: CSVDGQGGAFF. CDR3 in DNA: TGCAGCGTTGACGGACAGGGGGGAGCTTTCTTT.

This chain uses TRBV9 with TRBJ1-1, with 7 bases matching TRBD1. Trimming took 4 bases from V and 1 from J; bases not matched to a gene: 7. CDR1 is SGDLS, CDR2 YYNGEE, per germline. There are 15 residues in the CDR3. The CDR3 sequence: CASSTHGTANTEAFF. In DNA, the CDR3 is TGTGCCAGCAGCACCCATGGGACAGCGAACACTGAAGCTTTCTTT.

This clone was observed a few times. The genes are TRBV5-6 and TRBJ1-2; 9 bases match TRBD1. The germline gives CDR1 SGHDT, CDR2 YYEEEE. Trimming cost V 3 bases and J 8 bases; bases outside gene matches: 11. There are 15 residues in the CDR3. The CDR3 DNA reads TGTGCCAGCAGCTGGGGACAGGGCGGATCGGGAGGCTACACCTTC. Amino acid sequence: CASSWGQGGSGGYTF.